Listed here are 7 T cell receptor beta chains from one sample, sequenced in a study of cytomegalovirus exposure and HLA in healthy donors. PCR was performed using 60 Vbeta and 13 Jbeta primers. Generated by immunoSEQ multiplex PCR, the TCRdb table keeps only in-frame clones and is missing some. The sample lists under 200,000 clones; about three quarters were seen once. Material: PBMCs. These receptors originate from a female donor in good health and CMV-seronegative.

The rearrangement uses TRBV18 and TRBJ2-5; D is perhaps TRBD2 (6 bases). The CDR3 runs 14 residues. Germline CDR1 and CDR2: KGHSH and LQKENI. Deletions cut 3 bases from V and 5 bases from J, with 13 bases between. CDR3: CASSPTQAGETQYF. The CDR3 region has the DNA TGTGCCAGCTCACCGACCCAGGCGGGGGAGACCCAGTACTTC.

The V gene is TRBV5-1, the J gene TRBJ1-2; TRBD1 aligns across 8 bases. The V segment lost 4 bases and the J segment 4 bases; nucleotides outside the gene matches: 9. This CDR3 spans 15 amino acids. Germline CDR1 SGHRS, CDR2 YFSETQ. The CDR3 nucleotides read TGCGCCAGCAGCATCGGACAGGGAAACATCTATGGCTACACCTTC. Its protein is CASSIGQGNIYGYTF.

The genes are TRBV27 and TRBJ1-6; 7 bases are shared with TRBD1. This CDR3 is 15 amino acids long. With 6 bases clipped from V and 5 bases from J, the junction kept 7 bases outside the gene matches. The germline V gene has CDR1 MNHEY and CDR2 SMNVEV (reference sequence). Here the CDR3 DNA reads TGTGCCAGCAGCGACGGGACAGTTAATAATTCACCCCTCCACTTT. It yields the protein CASSDGTVNNSPLHF.

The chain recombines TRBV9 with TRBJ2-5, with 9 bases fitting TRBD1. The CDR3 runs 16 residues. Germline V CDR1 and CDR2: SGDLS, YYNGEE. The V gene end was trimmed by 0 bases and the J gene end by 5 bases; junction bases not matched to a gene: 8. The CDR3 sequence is CASSVAVDRGGETQYF. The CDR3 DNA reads TGTGCCAGCAGCGTAGCGGTGGACAGGGGAGGGGAGACCCAGTACTTC.

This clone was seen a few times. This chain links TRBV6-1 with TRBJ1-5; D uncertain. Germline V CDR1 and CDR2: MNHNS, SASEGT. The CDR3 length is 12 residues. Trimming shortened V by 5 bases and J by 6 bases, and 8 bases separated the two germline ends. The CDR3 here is CASSSIGQPQHF. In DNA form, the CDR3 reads TGTGCCAGCAGTTCCATCGGTCAGCCCCAGCATTTT.

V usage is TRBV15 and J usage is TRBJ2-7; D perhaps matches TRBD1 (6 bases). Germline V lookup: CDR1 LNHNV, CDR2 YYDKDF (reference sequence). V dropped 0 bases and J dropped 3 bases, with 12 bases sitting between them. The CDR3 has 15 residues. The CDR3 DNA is TGTGCCACCAGCAGAGAGGGCAGGGGAATCTACGAGCAGTACTTC. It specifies CATSREGRGIYEQYF.

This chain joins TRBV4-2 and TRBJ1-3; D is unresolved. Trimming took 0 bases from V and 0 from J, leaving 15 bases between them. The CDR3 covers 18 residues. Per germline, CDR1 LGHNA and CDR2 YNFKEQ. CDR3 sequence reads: CASSQDRGVDYSGNTIYF. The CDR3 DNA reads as TGTGCCAGCAGCCAAGATCGGGGAGTGGACTACTCTGGAAACACCATATATTTT.